The next 14 T cell receptor beta chains were all read from a single sample in a study of blood T cell repertoires in COVID-19. Libraries were prepared by immunoSEQ multiplex PCR; TCRdb keeps only in-frame clonotypes and omits some of them. The table has tens of thousands of clones, approximately 80% seen once. The sample was peripheral blood. Receptor source: a man older than 75 with acute or convalescent COVID-19.

The gene calls are TRBV5-4 and TRBJ2-3, with 9 bases identical to TRBD2. CDR1 is SGHNT and CDR2 is YYREEE in the germline V gene (reference sequence). J lost 2 bases, V lost 0 bases, and 10 bases had no gene match. This CDR3 has 18 amino acids. As DNA, the CDR3 is TGTGCCAGCAGCTTGGAGCGACTAGCGGTACCTGACACAGATACGCAGTATTTT. It specifies CASSLERLAVPDTDTQYF. The variable domain in full, with the rest retrieved from reference TRBV5-4 and TRBJ2-3, is ETGVTQSPTHLIKTRGQQVTLRCSSQSGHNTVSWYQQALGQGPQFIFQYYREEENGRGNFPPRFSGLQFPNYSSELNVNALELDDSALYLCASSLERLAVPDTDTQYFGPGTRLTVL.

The chain is built from TRBV27 and TRBJ2-3, with TRBD1 matching over 7 bases. The V gene's germline CDR1 is MNHEY and CDR2 SMNVEV (reference sequence). V dropped 5 bases and J dropped 2; count of bases not matched to a gene: 7. The CDR3 covers 15 residues. The CDR3, as DNA: TGTGCCAGCAGTAGTTGGGACAGAGACACAGATACGCAGTATTTT. Amino acid sequence: CASSSWDRDTDTQYF.

This clone was counted only a few times. The chain is built from TRBV6-5 and TRBJ2-7; maybe TRBD2 (6 bases). CDR1 and CDR2 (germline): MNHEY, SVGAGI. V was cut by 0 bases and J by 4 bases, with 13 bases left in between. The CDR3 contains 15 residues. CDR3 DNA: TGTGCCAGCAGTTACTCGATTCGGCGGGGATACGAGCAGTACTTC. This codes for CASSYSIRRGYEQYF.

This sequence joins TRBV5-1 and TRBJ1-4; the D gene is possibly TRBD1 (6 bases). The CDR3 runs to 14 residues. The ends were cut back, 7 bases at V and 3 bases at J, with 13 bases in the middle. Germline V gene sequence: CDR1 SGHRS, CDR2 YFSETQ. CDR3 sequence: CASGPGQANEKLFF. Written as DNA, the CDR3 is TGCGCCAGCGGACCGGGACAAGCTAATGAAAAACTGTTTTTT.

This chain joins TRBV7-2 and TRBJ2-1; perhaps TRBD2 as D (5 bases). Trimming pared 1 base from V and 5 bases from J, leaving 9 bases between. This CDR3 spans 14 amino acids. Per germline, CDR1 SGHTA and CDR2 FQGNSA. CDR3 DNA: TGTGCCAGCAGCTTAGTCGGACTCAACAATGAGCAGTTCTTC. Protein sequence: CASSLVGLNNEQFF.

The rearrangement links TRBV12-3 or TRBV12-4 to TRBJ1-1, with D possibly being TRBD1 (6 bases). The CDR3 sequence is 13 residues long. V gave up 1 base and J gave up 6 bases, with 9 bases separating them. The CDR3 loop reads CASSLGGTPEAFF. CDR3 nucleotide sequence: TGTGCCAGCAGTTTAGGTGGGACACCTGAAGCTTTCTTT.

This chain joins TRBV14 and TRBJ1-1; D unclear. The CDR3 runs 16 residues. Germline V gene data show CDR1 as SGHDN and CDR2 as FVKESK. V lost 3 bases, J lost 1 base, and 15 bases lay in between. The CDR3 reads CASSQVSLRSNTEAFF. The CDR3, as DNA: TGTGCCAGCAGCCAGGTCTCACTTCGGTCGAACACTGAAGCTTTCTTT.

This clone has only one observation. DNA for the CDR3: TGTGCCAGTAGATGGAGACCGGGACAGGAGAACACTGAAGCTTTCTTT. Its protein product is CASRWRPGQENTEAFF. V gene TRBV19 combines with J gene TRBJ1-1; 8 nucleotides agree with TRBD1. With V trimmed by 6 bases and J by 1 base, 10 bases remained unmatched. CDR3 length: 16 residues. The V gene's germline CDR1 is LNHDA and CDR2 SQIVND (reference sequence). The full variable domain, rest sourced from reference TRBV19 and TRBJ1-1, is DGGITQSPKYLFRKEGQNVTLSCEQNLNHDAMYWYRQDPGQGLRLIYYSQIVNDFQKGDIAEGYSVSREKKESFPLTVTSAQKNPTAFYLCASRWRPGQENTEAFFGQGTRLTVV.

V usage is TRBV18 and J usage is TRBJ2-2; 7 bases are a match to TRBD1. Germline CDR1 is KGHSH and CDR2 is LQKENI. The CDR3 runs to 16 residues. J gave up 0 bases and V 3 bases, and 4 bases lay outside the gene matches. The DNA of the CDR3 is TGTGCCAGCTCACCCGTTGGGACAGCGAACACCGGGGAGCTGTTTTTT. Its protein product is CASSPVGTANTGELFF.

This chain joins TRBV5-4 and TRBJ1-5, with D unclear. CDR1 is SGHNT, CDR2 YYREEE, per germline (reference sequence). The V end was cut by 4 bases, the J end by 5 bases, with 10 bases between. CDR3 length equals 13 residues. This chain's CDR3 is CASSLSPDQPQHF. The CDR3 DNA sequence: TGTGCCAGCAGCCTATCCCCTGATCAGCCCCAGCATTTT.

The CDR3 nucleotides are TGCAGCGCCCTAGCGGGAGCCCCCCCAGATACGCAGTATTTT. It specifies CSALAGAPPDTQYF. V usage is TRBV29-1 and J usage is TRBJ2-3, with TRBD2 identical over 10 bases. CDR1 SQVTM and CDR2 ANQGSEA come from the germline V gene. CDR3 length: 14 amino acids. V lost 7 bases to trimming and J lost 4 bases; unmatched junction nucleotides: 8.

This chain uses TRBV6-5 with TRBJ1-2; TRBD1 matches 10 bases. The trim removed 6 bases at V and 13 bases at J, leaving 17 bases unmatched. CDR1 and CDR2 (germline): MNHEY, SVGAGI. The CDR3 runs to 15 residues. In DNA, the CDR3 is TGTGCCAGCAGCCTAGGACAGGGGGGATTCTATGTGATCACCTTC. Its translation: CASSLGQGGFYVITF.

J is TRBJ2-7 and V is TRBV30; D not certain. V gave up 2 bases and J gave up 2 bases, with 7 bases separating them. CDR1 is GTSNPN, CDR2 SVGIG, per germline (reference sequence). The CDR3 sequence is 12 residues long. In nucleotides, the CDR3 is TGTGCCTGGAGTCCTCAGGCCTACGAGCAGTACTTC. Translating gives CAWSPQAYEQYF.

This sequence joins TRBV7-2 and TRBJ2-1; 12 bases fit TRBD2. This CDR3 comprises 13 residues. Germline V gene data show CDR1 as SGHTA and CDR2 as FQGNSA. V was pared by 5 bases and J by 13 bases, with 6 bases of the junction left unmatched. The CDR3 sequence: CASSPTSGSPQFF. The CDR3 nucleotides are TGTGCCAGCAGCCCGACTAGCGGGAGCCCTCAGTTCTTC.